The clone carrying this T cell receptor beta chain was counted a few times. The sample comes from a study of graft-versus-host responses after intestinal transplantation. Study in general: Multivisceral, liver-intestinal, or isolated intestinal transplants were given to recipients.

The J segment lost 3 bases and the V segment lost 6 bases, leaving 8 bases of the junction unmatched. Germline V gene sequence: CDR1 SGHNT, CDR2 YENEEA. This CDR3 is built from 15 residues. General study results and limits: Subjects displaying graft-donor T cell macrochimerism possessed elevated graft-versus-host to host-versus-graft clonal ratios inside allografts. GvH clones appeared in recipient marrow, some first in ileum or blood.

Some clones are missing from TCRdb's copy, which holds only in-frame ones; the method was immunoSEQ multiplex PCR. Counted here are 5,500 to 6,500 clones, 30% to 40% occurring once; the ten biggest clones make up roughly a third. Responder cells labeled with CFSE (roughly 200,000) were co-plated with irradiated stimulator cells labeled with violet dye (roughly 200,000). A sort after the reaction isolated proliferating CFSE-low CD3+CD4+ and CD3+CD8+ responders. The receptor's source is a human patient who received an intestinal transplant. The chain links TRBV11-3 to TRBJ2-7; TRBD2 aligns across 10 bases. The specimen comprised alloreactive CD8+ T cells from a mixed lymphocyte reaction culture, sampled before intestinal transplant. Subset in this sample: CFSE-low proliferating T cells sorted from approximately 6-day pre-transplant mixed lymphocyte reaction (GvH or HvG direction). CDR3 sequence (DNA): TGTGCCAGCAGTGAACCTGGACTAGCGGTCTACGAGCAGTACTTC. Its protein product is CASSEPGLAVYEQYF.